This T cell receptor beta chain was obtained from a study of blood T cell repertoires in COVID-19. Study context: The analysed material was cDNA or gDNA that came from T cells, B-cell-depleted T cells, or PBMCs.

Profiled with immunoSEQ multiplex PCR; TCRdb holds only in-frame clones, not every one. The repertoire holds 240,000 or so clones, with 86% as singletons. This clone has just one count. Losses at the gene ends were 3 bases for V and 4 bases for J; bases not matched to a gene: 3. Germline V CDR1 and CDR2: SGHNT, YYREEE (reference sequence). The CDR3 extends over 13 amino acids. The gene calls are TRBV5-4 and TRBJ1-2; TRBD1 matches 7 bases. This receptor was taken from a man older than 75 with acute or convalescent COVID-19. The specimen sequenced was peripheral blood. CDR3: CASSSQGPYGYTF. As DNA, the CDR3 is TGTGCCAGCAGCTCACAGGGGCCCTATGGCTACACCTTC.